Sequencing of this T cell receptor (beta chain) was carried out in a study of identical twins. In germline, CDR1 is SGHAT, CDR2 FQNNGV. The CDR3 is 16 residues long. Trimming pared 5 bases from V and 6 bases from J, leaving 19 bases between. This clonotype was counted ten times or more. Each CDR3 protein gets one entry after TCRdb re-called the 5' RACE reads with MiXCR. The table records 650,000 to 750,000 distinct CDR3 sequences, over 20% of them present only once. These sequences were also reported in another study, on T cells expressing NK-cell markers.

The rearrangement links TRBV11-2 to TRBJ2-2; maybe TRBD2 (6 bases). Material for sequencing was PBMCs. The sequence derives from a woman younger than 35 in good health. In nucleotides, the CDR3 is TGTGCCAGCAGCCCCCGACTAGTTGCTCTTGCCGGGGAGCTGTTTTTT. Amino acids: CASSPRLVALAGELFF. Looking up the rest from reference TRBV11-2 and TRBJ2-2 gives the full variable domain: EAGVAQSPRYKIIEKRQSVAFWCNPISGHATLYWYQQILGQGPKLLIQFQNNGVVDDSQLPKDRFSAERLKGVDSTLKIQPAKLEDSAVYLCASSPRLVALAGELFFGEGSRLTVL.